This is a list of T cell receptor beta chains from one sample in a study of T cell clonotyping in hematopoietic cell transplantation. The protocol was immunoSEQ multiplex PCR, while the TCRdb copy is restricted to in-frame clones and leaves out a portion. The sample includes 15,000 to 20,000 clones, about 85% of them seen just once. This specimen consisted of PBMCs, obtained 100 days after allogeneic stem cell transplant. The receptors were sampled from a male patient in his sixties who had an allogeneic stem cell transplant from a related donor, so the T cells may come from the graft donor. Some clones in this sample may be carry-over from other donors' samples. CDR3s leave out the opening cysteine and the closing phenylalanine or tryptophan.

>TRBV4-2
ASSPYRGDLYEQY
>TRBV5-1
ASSLEVRGQSGYT
>TRBV4-3
ASSQDWGSEAF
>TRBV7-2
ASSSDWRETQY
>TRBV7-8
ASRPSWGEQF
>TRBV5-1
ASRRGTGTNPLSYGYT
>TRBV5-6
ASSLADRPNQPQH
>TRBV28
ASSLGGQGLRGYT
>TRBV6-6
ASGGTGRETQY
>TRBV9
ASSVTGNTEAF
>TRBV27
ASSYRDRGRETQY
>TRBV4-1
ASSQFPTSGGAREQY
>TRBV7-9
ASSLGASGETQY
>TRBV5-8
ASSSRTAGGQPQH
>TRBV7-9
ASSLGGGYT
>TRBV30
AWTTGAIDRAF
>TRBV20-1
SASNVNEQF
>TRBV6-5
ASIRGNIQY
>TRBV5-1
ASSLGGGVGEQY
>TRBV27
ASSITGAGGYT
>TRBV10-3
AISGQGSIYEQY
>TRBV7-9
ASSLEDRGAF
>TRBV5-6
ASSRVAGGAPQETQY
>TRBV6-5
ASRRTGNVEAF
>TRBV28
ASSSPGVLPYEQY
>TRBV5-4
ASSLRGNEKLF